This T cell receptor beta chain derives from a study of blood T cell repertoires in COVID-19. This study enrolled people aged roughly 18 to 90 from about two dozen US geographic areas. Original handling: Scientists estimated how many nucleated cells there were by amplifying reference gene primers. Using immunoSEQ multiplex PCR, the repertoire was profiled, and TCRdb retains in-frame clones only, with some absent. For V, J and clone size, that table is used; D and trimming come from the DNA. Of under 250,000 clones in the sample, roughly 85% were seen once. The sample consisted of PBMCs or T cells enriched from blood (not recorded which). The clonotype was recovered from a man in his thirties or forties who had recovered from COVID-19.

CDR3 region: CASSLQGKDQPQHF. The CDR3 DNA reads TGTGCCAGCAGTTTGCAGGGAAAGGATCAGCCCCAGCATTTT. This chain links TRBV6-5 with TRBJ1-5; possibly TRBD1 for D (5 bases). V was pared by 4 bases and J by 5 bases, with 12 bases between. The CDR3 sequence is 14 residues long. The germline V gene has CDR1 MNHEY and CDR2 SVGAGI.